This T cell receptor (beta chain) is from a study of patients and donors after allogeneic stem cell transplantation. In this sample, this clonotype turned up a few times. One entry per CDR3 protein, called by TCRdb with MiXCR from the RT-PCR reads. This table holds some 160,000 distinct CDR3 sequences, 20% to 25% found once. Germline V gene data show CDR1 as MNHEY and CDR2 as SVGAGI. The V gene lost 10 bases and the J gene lost 7 bases, with 19 bases spanning the gap. This CDR3 spans 14 amino acids. The rearrangement links TRBV6-5 to TRBJ1-4; no reliable D call. Sequenced sample: blood, either unsorted or a sorted T cell fraction (not recorded which). The clonotype comes from a human donor who was either an allogeneic HSCT recipient or a stem cell or donor lymphocyte infusion donor (not recorded which). It is not recorded whose cells these are; they may come from a transplant donor. CDR3 DNA: TGTGCCACCGGGCAAGAGGGAACCTTTGAAAAACTGTTTTTT. It encodes CATGQEGTFEKLFF.